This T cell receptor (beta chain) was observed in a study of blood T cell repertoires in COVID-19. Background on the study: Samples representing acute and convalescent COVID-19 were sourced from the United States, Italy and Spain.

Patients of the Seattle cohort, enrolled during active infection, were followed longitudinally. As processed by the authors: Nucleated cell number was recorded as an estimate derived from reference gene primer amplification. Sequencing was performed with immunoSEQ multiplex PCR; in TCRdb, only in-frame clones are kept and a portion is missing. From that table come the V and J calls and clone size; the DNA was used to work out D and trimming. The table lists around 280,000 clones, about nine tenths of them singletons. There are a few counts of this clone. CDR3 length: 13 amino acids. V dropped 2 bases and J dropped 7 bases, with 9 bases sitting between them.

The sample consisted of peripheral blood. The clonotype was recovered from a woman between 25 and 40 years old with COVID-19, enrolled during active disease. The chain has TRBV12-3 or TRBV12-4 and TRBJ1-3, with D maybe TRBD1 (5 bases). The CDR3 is CASSLWGENTIYF. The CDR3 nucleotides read TGTGCCAGCAGTTTATGGGGGGAGAACACCATATATTTT.